A selection of T cell receptor beta chains follows, all from one sample in a study of blood T cell repertoires in COVID-19. Sequenced by immunoSEQ multiplex PCR; TCRdb stores in-frame clones only, minus some. Among 300,000 to 450,000 clones listed, less than 90% were seen once. The specimen sequenced was PBMCs or T cells enriched from blood (not recorded which). The receptors here all came from a woman in her thirties who had recovered from COVID-19. CDR3s include the opening cysteine and the closing phenylalanine or tryptophan. Fields, in order: clone size, D gene, J gene, V gene, CDR3 DNA, CDR3 protein. D genes are given only for firm matches. Size values are once, few and many counts, or a class for expanded clones, and some rows have none.

>few|TRBD1|TRBJ1-5|TRBV24-1
TGTGCCACCAGTCCCTCGGGACAGGGTAGCAATCAGCCCCAGCATTTT
CATSPSGQGSNQPQHF
>few|NA|TRBJ1-2|TRBV21-1
TGTGCCAGCAGCAAAGGGGCGGAGGGGAACAGATTATATGGCTACACCTTC
CASSKGAEGNRLYGYTF
>NA|NA|TRBJ1-2|TRBV9
TGTGCCAGAGCTACCAGGGTGAGTATTGGCTACACCTTC
CARATRVSIGYTF
>NA|NA|TRBJ1-5|TRBV4-3
TGCGCCAGCAGCCAAGTCGTGGACAGAGCCCTTTATAGCAATCAGCCCCAGCATTTT
CASSQVVDRALYSNQPQHF
>NA|NA|TRBJ2-3|TRBV14
TGTGCCAGCAGCCAAGATAGGAGGCGCTACACAGATACGCAGTATTTT
CASSQDRRRYTDTQYF
>NA|NA|TRBJ1-4|TRBV6-2/TRBV6-3
TGTGCCAGCAGTTACTCGATCAGGCCCCCACTCGAAAAACTGTTTTTT
CASSYSIRPPLEKLFF
>NA|TRBD1|TRBJ1-1|TRBV2
TGTGCCAGCAGTGAGTTCGAGGGGGCGGGCGGAGCTTTCTTT
CASSEFEGAGGAFF
>NA|NA|TRBJ2-3|TRBV3-1/TRBV3-2
TGTGCCAGCAGCCAAGGGGGGCGGGGCACAGATACGCAGTATTTT
CASSQGGRGTDTQYF
>NA|TRBD2|TRBJ2-3|TRBV11-3
TGTGCCAGCAGCTTAGGCACCGGGGGGGGTGCAGATACGCAGTATTTT
CASSLGTGGGADTQYF
>once|NA|TRBJ1-2|TRBV3-1/TRBV3-2
TGTGCCAGCAGCCGAGAAAGACAGGCCGGCTACACCTTC
CASSRERQAGYTF